The 28 T cell receptor beta chains below were found in one sample sequenced in a study of T cell responses to AZD1222 COVID-19 vaccine. Clones were read by immunoSEQ multiplex PCR, and TCRdb kept only the in-frame ones, dropping some. Altogether 100,000 or so clones are present, approximately 90% being singletons, with the ten largest covering about 1.8%. The source was peripheral blood, collected on day 0 of AZD1222 vaccination. The source is an adult in good health.

V is TRBV3-1 (or the pseudogene TRBV3-2) and J is TRBJ1-1; D is uncertain. Germline lookup yields CDR1 LGHDT and CDR2 YNNKEL (reference sequence). CDR3 length equals 14 residues. Trimming cost V 1 base and J 1 base, with 7 bases left between them. The CDR3 loop is CASSQGGANTEAFF. Written as DNA, the CDR3 is TGTGCCAGCAGCCAAGGCGGTGCGAACACTGAAGCTTTCTTT.

There are a few counts of this clone. The chain links TRBV4-2 to TRBJ2-6, with D maybe TRBD2 (5 bases). The CDR3 is 15 residues long. Germline V CDR1 and CDR2: LGHNA, YNFKEQ. With 6 bases removed from V and 1 base from J, the gap between germline ends came to 10 bases. The CDR3 sequence is CASRRESSGANVLTF. Written as DNA, the CDR3 is TGTGCCAGCAGACGGGAATCTTCTGGGGCCAACGTCCTGACTTTC.

The gene calls are TRBV6-6 and TRBJ2-1; 9 nucleotides agree with TRBD1. The V gene's germline CDR1 is MNHNY and CDR2 SVGAGI (reference sequence). Losses at the gene ends were 5 bases for V and 6 bases for J; bases not matched to a gene: 8. The CDR3 covers 15 residues. The CDR3: CASSLGTGRGNEQFF. CDR3 DNA sequence: TGTGCCAGCAGTCTCGGGACAGGGAGGGGCAATGAGCAGTTCTTC.

The genes are TRBV30 and TRBJ2-5, with a possible D match to TRBD1 (5 bases). The germline V and J ends were trimmed by 3 bases and 5 bases, with 13 bases remaining between them. CDR3 size: 13 residues. Looked up from germline, CDR1 is GTSNPN and CDR2 is SVGIG (reference sequence). The CDR3 DNA follows: TGTGCCTGGAGCCCAGGGTTAGGGGAGACCCAGTACTTC. It codes for CAWSPGLGETQYF.

The J gene is TRBJ2-1, the V gene TRBV5-1; TRBD1 aligns across 7 bases. The germline CDR1 and CDR2 sequences are SGHRS and YFSETQ. The CDR3 length is 15 residues. V trimming: 3 bases; J trimming: 5 bases; junction bases outside the gene matches: 8. This CDR3 reads CASSSRDSTDNEQFF. The CDR3 DNA follows: TGCGCCAGCAGCTCCCGGGACAGCACGGACAATGAGCAGTTCTTC. Full variable domain (outside the CDR3, taken from reference TRBV5-1 and TRBJ2-1): KAGVTQTPRYLIKTRGQQVTLSCSPISGHRSVSWYQQTPGQGLQFLFEYFSETQRNKGNFPGRFSGRQFSNSRSEMNVSTLELGDSALYLCASSSRDSTDNEQFFGPGTRLTVL.

This clone was recorded a few times. This sequence joins TRBV2 and TRBJ1-2, with D unresolved. This CDR3 is 14 amino acids long. V gave up 6 bases and J gave up 5 bases, with 16 bases separating them. Germline V gene lookup returns CDR1 SNHLY and CDR2 FYNNEI. The CDR3 loop is CASRVDFSGYGYTF. The CDR3 bases are TGTGCCAGCAGGGTAGATTTCTCCGGGTATGGCTACACCTTC.

CDR3: CARRLGGTSGSLCTDTQYF. In DNA, the CDR3 is TGTGCCAGAAGGCTAGGGGGGACTAGCGGGTCCCTCTGCACAGATACGCAGTATTTT. This chain joins TRBV7-5 and TRBJ2-3; the table's D call, TRBD2, has no DNA check behind it. TRBV7-5 is tagged as a pseudogene. The CDR3 spans 19 residues.

The rearrangement links TRBV19 to TRBJ1-5, with no clear D. V dropped 3 bases and J dropped 7 bases, with 10 bases sitting between them. There are 13 residues in the CDR3. Germline V gene sequence: CDR1 LNHDA, CDR2 SQIVND (reference sequence). The CDR3 DNA is TGTGCCAGTAGTATCCAGGCACGACAGCCCCAGCATTTT. Translated: CASSIQARQPQHF.

V usage is TRBV28 and J usage is TRBJ1-3; D is possibly TRBD1 (6 bases). The CDR3 has 15 residues. The V gene's germline CDR1 is MDHEN and CDR2 SYDVKM. Trimming removed 6 bases from V and 2 bases from J, with 14 bases in between. The CDR3 here is CASSDPGQPGNTIYF. DNA of the CDR3: TGTGCCAGCAGCGACCCGGGACAACCTGGAAACACCATATATTTT.

The rearrangement joins TRBV5-1 to TRBJ1-5, with unresolved D. CDR1 and CDR2 from the germline V gene are SGHRS and YFSETQ. V was pared by 3 bases and J by 2 bases, with 9 bases between. The CDR3 extends over 14 amino acids. The CDR3 DNA reads TGCGCCAGCAGCTCTTCGCCTGGCAATCAGCCCCAGCATTTT. Its translation: CASSSSPGNQPQHF.

The rearrangement joins TRBV12-3 or TRBV12-4 to TRBJ1-5; TRBD1 might be the D (5 bases). The length of the CDR3 is 13 residues. V lost 4 bases and J lost 4, with 8 bases in between. Here the CDR3 DNA reads TGTGCCAGCAGTTCAGGGAAGAATCAGCCCCAGCATTTT. Translating it yields CASSSGKNQPQHF.

This chain uses TRBV28 with TRBJ1-1; 7 nucleotides match TRBD1. The CDR3 loop spans 17 amino acids. Germline CDR1 MDHEN, CDR2 SYDVKM. J lost 0 bases, V lost 3 bases, and 10 bases had no gene match. The CDR3 sequence is CASSLSPTGQMNTEAFF. CDR3 nucleotide sequence: TGTGCCAGCAGTTTGTCCCCGACGGGACAGATGAACACTGAAGCTTTCTTT.

The rearrangement uses TRBV2 and TRBJ1-3; the match to TRBD1 covers 7 bases. The V gene end was trimmed by 3 bases and the J gene end by 0 bases; junction bases not matched to a gene: 2. The CDR3 totals 15 residues. Germline V gene data show CDR1 as SNHLY and CDR2 as FYNNEI. The CDR3 DNA is TGTGCCAGCAGTGACAGGGGGTACTCTGGAAACACCATATATTTT. Protein: CASSDRGYSGNTIYF.

The chain combines TRBV6-5 with TRBJ2-7; 11 bases are a match to TRBD2. J lost 0 bases, V lost 6 bases, and 4 bases had no gene match. The CDR3 runs 15 residues. CDR1 is MNHEY and CDR2 is SVGAGI in the germline V gene. CDR3 sequence: CASSHTSGSSYEQYF. For the CDR3, the DNA is TGTGCCAGCAGCCACACTAGCGGGAGCTCCTACGAGCAGTACTTC.

This clone was seen a handful of times. The chain has TRBV11-1 and TRBJ2-2; 7 positions match TRBD2. This CDR3 has 16 amino acids. Germline CDR1 SGHAT, CDR2 FQDESV (reference sequence). The V and J ends lost 5 bases and 6 bases, in that order; junction bases with no gene match: 12. CDR3 region: CASSRRETSTPGELFF. Written as DNA, the CDR3 is TGTGCCAGCAGCCGCCGGGAGACTAGCACCCCCGGGGAGCTGTTTTTT. Using reference TRBV11-1 and TRBJ2-2 for the parts outside the CDR3, the full variable domain is EAEVAQSPRYKITEKSQAVAFWCDPISGHATLYWYRQILGQGPELLVQFQDESVVDDSQLPKDRFSAERLKGVDSTLKIQPAELGDSAMYLCASSRRETSTPGELFFGEGSRLTVL.

This sequence joins TRBV6-2 or TRBV6-3 and TRBJ1-3, with 8 bases fitting TRBD1. CDR1 is MNHEY, CDR2 SVGEGT, per germline. Unmatched junction bases numbered 5, after V lost 6 bases and J lost 1 base. The CDR3 is 15 amino acids. The CDR3 nucleotides are TGTGCCAGCAGCTCAGGGGGCGCTTCTGGAAACACCATATATTTT. Translating gives CASSSGGASGNTIYF.

This chain uses TRBV7-2 with TRBJ2-7, with 8 bases that match TRBD1. This CDR3 contains 17 residues. V shed 5 bases and J 0 bases; nucleotides not matched to a gene: 12. From germline, CDR1 is SGHTA and CDR2 FQGNSA. The CDR3 spells CASSLRPPGQVSYEQYF. CDR3 nucleotide sequence: TGTGCCAGCAGCCTTCGTCCCCCGGGACAGGTCTCCTACGAGCAGTACTTC.

The chain couples TRBV6-2 or TRBV6-3 to TRBJ1-5, with D uncertain. The length of the CDR3 is 15 residues. Germline lookup yields CDR1 MNHEY and CDR2 SVGEGT. Trimming shortened V by 2 bases and J by 10 bases, and 18 bases separated the two germline ends. Written as DNA, the CDR3 is TGTGCCAGCAGTTACCCCGACCGCCTCGGCGAACCCCAGCATTTT. Its translation is CASSYPDRLGEPQHF.

Only one count was recorded for this clone. J is TRBJ1-3 and V is TRBV3-1 (or the pseudogene TRBV3-2); 8 bases are shared with TRBD1. This CDR3 spans 14 amino acids. The germline V gene encodes CDR1 LGHDT and CDR2 YNNKEL (reference sequence). J lost 9 bases, V lost 0 bases, and 4 bases had no gene match. This CDR3 reads CASSQEGQVGTIYF. The CDR3 DNA reads TGTGCCAGCAGCCAAGAGGGACAGGTCGGCACCATATATTTT.

This chain joins TRBV14 and TRBJ1-2, with D tentatively TRBD1 (5 bases). The V gene's germline CDR1 is SGHDN and CDR2 FVKESK. With 0 bases removed from V and 5 bases from J, the gap between germline ends came to 16 bases. The CDR3 is 16 amino acids. This CDR3 reads CASSQEWRGPFYGYTF. The CDR3 bases are TGTGCCAGCAGCCAAGAGTGGAGGGGCCCCTTTTATGGCTACACCTTC.

The chain couples TRBV5-6 to TRBJ1-5; D unresolved. Germline CDR1 reads SGHDT; CDR2 reads YYEEEE. The CDR3 totals 14 residues. Trimming pared 4 bases from V and 0 bases from J, leaving 8 bases between. The CDR3 DNA is TGTGCCAGCAGCCAATCAAGTAGCAATCAGCCCCAGCATTTT. Amino acid sequence: CASSQSSSNQPQHF.

The rearrangement uses TRBV19 and TRBJ1-5; no definite D call. Germline CDR1 is LNHDA and CDR2 is SQIVND (reference sequence). CDR3 size: 16 residues. The germline V and J ends were trimmed by 3 bases and 0 bases, with 12 bases remaining between them. The CDR3 sequence: CASSIGDWDSNQPQHF. The DNA of the CDR3 is TGTGCCAGTAGTATCGGGGATTGGGATAGCAATCAGCCCCAGCATTTT.

The chain combines TRBV7-9 with TRBJ1-5; D call uncertain. The germline gives CDR1 SEHNR, CDR2 FQNEAQ (reference sequence). CDR3 length equals 14 residues. V lost 1 base and J lost 7, with 11 bases in between. The CDR3 DNA reads as TGTGCCAGCAGCTTAGGGGCGGCGTTGCAGCCCCAGCATTTT. Translating it yields CASSLGAALQPQHF.

V is TRBV30 and J is TRBJ1-4, with TRBD1 identical over 9 bases. After removal of 6 bases from V and 8 bases from J, the junction contained 10 bases not matched to a gene. There are 14 residues in the CDR3. The germline V gene encodes CDR1 GTSNPN and CDR2 SVGIG (reference sequence). CDR3 protein: CACNLGQGGEKLFF. In DNA form, the CDR3 reads TGTGCCTGTAATCTGGGACAGGGAGGAGAAAAACTGTTTTTT.

The V call is TRBV7-2, the J call TRBJ1-1; 7 positions agree with TRBD1. Germline values: CDR1 SGHTA, CDR2 FQGNSA. J gave up 0 bases and V 1 base, and 8 bases lay outside the gene matches. CDR3 length: 17 residues. The CDR3 DNA reads as TGTGCCAGCAGCTTAGGCCGGGACAGCAACATGAACACTGAAGCTTTCTTT. It specifies CASSLGRDSNMNTEAFF.

Worth noting for this clone: Other DNA variants within this sample encode the same CDR3. This sequence joins TRBV6-5 and TRBJ1-5; the D is unclear. The CDR3 spans 13 residues. V lost 5 bases and J lost 4, with 9 bases in between. Per germline, CDR1 MNHEY and CDR2 SVGAGI. CDR3 region: CASSPRENQPQHF. The DNA of the CDR3 is TGTGCCAGCAGTCCTAGGGAGAATCAGCCCCAGCATTTT.

The CDR3 protein is CASSYGSPDTDTQYF. The CDR3 coding sequence is TGTGCCAGCAGTTACGGGAGCCCAGACACAGATACGCAGTATTTT. The V call is TRBV6-2 or TRBV6-3, the J call TRBJ2-3; D is perhaps TRBD2 (5 bases). The CDR3 has 15 residues. V was clipped by 2 bases and J by 2 bases, with 11 bases between them. Germline CDR1 reads MNHEY; CDR2 reads SVGEGT.

The gene calls are TRBV21-1 and TRBJ1-2; the table gives TRBD1 as D, unverified against the DNA. TRBV21-1 is a pseudogene segment. CDR3 length: 15 residues. The CDR3 loop reads CASSPRDRAVYGYTF. The CDR3, as DNA: TGTGCCAGCAGCCCCCGGGACAGGGCCGTCTATGGCTACACCTTC.